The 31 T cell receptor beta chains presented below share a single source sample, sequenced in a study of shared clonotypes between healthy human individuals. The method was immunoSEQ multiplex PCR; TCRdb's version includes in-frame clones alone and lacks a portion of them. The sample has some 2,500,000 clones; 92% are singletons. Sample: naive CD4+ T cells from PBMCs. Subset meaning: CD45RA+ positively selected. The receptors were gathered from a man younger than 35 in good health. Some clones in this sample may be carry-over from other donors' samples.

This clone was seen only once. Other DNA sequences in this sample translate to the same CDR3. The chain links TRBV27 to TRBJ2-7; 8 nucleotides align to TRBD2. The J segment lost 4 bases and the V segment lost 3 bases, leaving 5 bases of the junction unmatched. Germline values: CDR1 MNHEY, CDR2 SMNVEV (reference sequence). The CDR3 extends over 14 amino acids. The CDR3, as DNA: TGTGCCAGCAGTTTGTACAGCGGGAGTTACGAGCAGTACTTC. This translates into CASSLYSGSYEQYF.

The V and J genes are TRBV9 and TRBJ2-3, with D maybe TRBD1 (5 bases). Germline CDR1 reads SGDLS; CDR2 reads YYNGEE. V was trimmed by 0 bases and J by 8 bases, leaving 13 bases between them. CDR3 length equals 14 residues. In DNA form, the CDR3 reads TGTGCCAGCAGCGTAGGAGCAGGGCAGGGTACGCAGTATTTT. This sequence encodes CASSVGAGQGTQYF.

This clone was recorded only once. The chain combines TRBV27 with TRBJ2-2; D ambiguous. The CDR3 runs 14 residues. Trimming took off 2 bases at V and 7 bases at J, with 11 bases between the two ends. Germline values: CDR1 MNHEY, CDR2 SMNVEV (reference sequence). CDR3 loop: CASSLLSRSGELFF. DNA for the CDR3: TGTGCCAGCAGTTTACTCAGTCGGAGCGGGGAGCTGTTTTTT.

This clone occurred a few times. CDR3 amino acids: CAWSPVEANEKLFF. The CDR3 DNA reads TGTGCCTGGAGTCCGGTAGAGGCTAATGAAAAACTGTTTTTT. V usage is TRBV30 and J usage is TRBJ1-4; D remains ambiguous. This CDR3 comprises 14 residues. The germline V gene encodes CDR1 GTSNPN and CDR2 SVGIG (reference sequence). V gave up 2 bases and J gave up 3 bases, with 10 bases separating them.

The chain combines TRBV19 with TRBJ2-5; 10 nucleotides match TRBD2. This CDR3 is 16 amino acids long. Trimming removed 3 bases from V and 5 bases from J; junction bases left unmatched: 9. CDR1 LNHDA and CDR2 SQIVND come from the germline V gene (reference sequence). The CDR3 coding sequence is TGTGCCAGTAGTATTTGGTCTAGCGGGAGTGCGGAGACCCAGTACTTC. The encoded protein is CASSIWSSGSAETQYF.

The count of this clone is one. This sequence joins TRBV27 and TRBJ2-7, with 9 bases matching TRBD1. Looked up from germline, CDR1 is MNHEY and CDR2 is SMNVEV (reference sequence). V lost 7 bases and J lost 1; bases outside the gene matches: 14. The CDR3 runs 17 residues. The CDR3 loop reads CASTLRDRAGRSYEQYF. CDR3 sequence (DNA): TGTGCCAGCACCCTCCGGGACAGGGCAGGGCGATCCTACGAGCAGTACTTC.

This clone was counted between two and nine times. The CDR3 protein is CASSTGEELFF. CDR3 bases: TGTGCCAGCAGTACAGGGGAGGAACTGTTTTTT. The chain employs TRBV7-9 and TRBJ1-4; 7 bases line up with TRBD1. V was pared by 6 bases and J by 12 bases, with 4 bases of the junction left unmatched. The CDR3 has 11 residues. Germline-derived CDR1 and CDR2 are SEHNR and FQNEAQ (reference sequence).

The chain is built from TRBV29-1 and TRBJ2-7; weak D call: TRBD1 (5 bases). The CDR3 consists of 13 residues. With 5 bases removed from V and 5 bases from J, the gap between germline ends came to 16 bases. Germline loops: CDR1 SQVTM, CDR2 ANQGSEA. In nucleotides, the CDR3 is TGCAGCGTTTGGGGCAGCGATGTCCACGAGCAGTACTTC. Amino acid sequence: CSVWGSDVHEQYF.

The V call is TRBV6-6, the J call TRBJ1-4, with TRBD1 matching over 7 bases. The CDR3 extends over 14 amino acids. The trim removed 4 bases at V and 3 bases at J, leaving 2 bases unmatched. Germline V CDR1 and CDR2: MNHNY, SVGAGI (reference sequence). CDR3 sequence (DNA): TGTGCCAGCAGTTTCAGGGGGGCTAATGAAAAACTGTTTTTT. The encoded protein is CASSFRGANEKLFF.

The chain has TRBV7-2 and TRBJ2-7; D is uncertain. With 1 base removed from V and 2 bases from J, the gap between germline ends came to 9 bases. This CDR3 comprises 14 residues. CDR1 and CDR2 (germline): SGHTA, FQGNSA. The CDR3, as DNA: TGTGCCAGCAGCTTAGGATCGGTCCCCTACGAGCAGTACTTC. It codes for CASSLGSVPYEQYF.

The CDR3 is CASSPLDRGRNQPQHF. For the CDR3, the DNA is TGTGCCAGCAGTCCCCTCGACAGGGGGCGAAATCAGCCCCAGCATTTT. This chain connects TRBV27 to TRBJ1-5, with 10 positions matching TRBD1. Germline trimming cut 5 bases from V and 4 bases from J; bases unmatched to any gene: 8. Germline V gives CDR1 MNHEY, CDR2 SMNVEV (reference sequence). The CDR3 is 16 amino acids.

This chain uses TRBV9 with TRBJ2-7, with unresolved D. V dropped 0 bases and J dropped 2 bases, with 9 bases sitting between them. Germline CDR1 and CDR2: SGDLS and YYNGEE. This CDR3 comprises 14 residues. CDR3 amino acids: CASSVGGQAYEQYF. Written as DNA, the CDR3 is TGTGCCAGCAGCGTAGGAGGCCAAGCCTACGAGCAGTACTTC.

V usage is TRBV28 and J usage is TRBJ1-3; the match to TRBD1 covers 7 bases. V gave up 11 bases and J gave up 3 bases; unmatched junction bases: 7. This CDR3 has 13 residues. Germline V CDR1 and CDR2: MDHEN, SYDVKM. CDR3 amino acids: CAGRGGGGNTIYF. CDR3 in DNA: TGTGCCGGTAGAGGGGGCGGTGGAAACACCATATATTTT. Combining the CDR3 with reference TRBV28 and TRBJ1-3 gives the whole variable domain DVKVTQSSRYLVKRTGEKVFLECVQDMDHENMFWYRQDPGLGLRLIYFSYDVKMKEKGDIPEGYSVSREKKERFSLILESASTNQTSMYLCAGRGGGGNTIYFGEGSWLTVV.

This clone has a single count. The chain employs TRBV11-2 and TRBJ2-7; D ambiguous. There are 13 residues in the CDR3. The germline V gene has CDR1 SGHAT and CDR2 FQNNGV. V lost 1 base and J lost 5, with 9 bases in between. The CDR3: CASSLGWSNEQYF. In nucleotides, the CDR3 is TGTGCCAGCAGCTTAGGTTGGTCCAACGAGCAGTACTTC.

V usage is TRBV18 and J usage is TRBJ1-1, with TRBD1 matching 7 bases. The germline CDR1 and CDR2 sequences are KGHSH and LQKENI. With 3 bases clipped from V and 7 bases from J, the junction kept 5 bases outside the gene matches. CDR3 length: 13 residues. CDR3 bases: TGTGCCAGCTCACCCGGGACAGCTGATGAAGCTTTCTTT. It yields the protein CASSPGTADEAFF.

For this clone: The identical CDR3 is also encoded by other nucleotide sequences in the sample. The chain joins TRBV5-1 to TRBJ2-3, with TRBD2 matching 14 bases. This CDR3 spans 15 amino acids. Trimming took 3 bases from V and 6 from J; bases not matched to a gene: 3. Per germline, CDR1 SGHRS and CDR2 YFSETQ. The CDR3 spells CASSSGLAGADTQYF. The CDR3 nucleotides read TGCGCCAGCAGCTCGGGACTAGCGGGAGCTGATACGCAGTATTTT.

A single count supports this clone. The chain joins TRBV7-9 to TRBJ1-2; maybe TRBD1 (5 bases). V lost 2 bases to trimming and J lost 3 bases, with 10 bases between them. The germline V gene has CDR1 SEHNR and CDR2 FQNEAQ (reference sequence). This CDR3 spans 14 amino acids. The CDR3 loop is CASSLYLGDYGYTF. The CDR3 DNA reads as TGTGCCAGCAGCTTATATCTGGGGGACTATGGCTACACCTTC.

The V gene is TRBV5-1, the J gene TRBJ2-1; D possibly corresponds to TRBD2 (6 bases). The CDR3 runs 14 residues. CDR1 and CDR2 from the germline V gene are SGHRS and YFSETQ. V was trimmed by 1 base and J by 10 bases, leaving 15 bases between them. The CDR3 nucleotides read TGCGCCAGCAGCTTGTCGCCGGGAGTGGGCGAGCAGTTCTTC. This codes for CASSLSPGVGEQFF. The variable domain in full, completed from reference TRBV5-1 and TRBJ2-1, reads KAGVTQTPRYLIKTRGQQVTLSCSPISGHRSVSWYQQTPGQGLQFLFEYFSETQRNKGNFPGRFSGRQFSNSRSEMNVSTLELGDSALYLCASSLSPGVGEQFFGPGTRLTVL.

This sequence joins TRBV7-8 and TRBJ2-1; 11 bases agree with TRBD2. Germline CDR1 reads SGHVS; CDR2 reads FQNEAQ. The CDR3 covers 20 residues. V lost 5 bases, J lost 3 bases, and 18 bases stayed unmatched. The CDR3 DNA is TGTGCCAGCAGCACGACTAGCGGGACCCCAGGGGTGAACCTCTACAATGAGCAGTTCTTC. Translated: CASSTTSGTPGVNLYNEQFF. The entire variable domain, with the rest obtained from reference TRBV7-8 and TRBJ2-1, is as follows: GAGVSQSPRYKVAKRGQDVALRCDPISGHVSLFWYQQALGQGPEFLTYFQNEAQLDKSGLPSDRFFAERPEGSVSTLKIQRTQQEDSAVYLCASSTTSGTPGVNLYNEQFFGPGTRLTVL.

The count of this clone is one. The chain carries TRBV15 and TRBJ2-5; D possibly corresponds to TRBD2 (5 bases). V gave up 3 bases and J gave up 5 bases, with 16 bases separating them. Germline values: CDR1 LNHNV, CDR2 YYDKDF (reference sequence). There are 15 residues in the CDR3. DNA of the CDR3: TGTGCCACCAGCAGGGGCGGACTTCCGACTGAGACCCAGTACTTC. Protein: CATSRGGLPTETQYF.

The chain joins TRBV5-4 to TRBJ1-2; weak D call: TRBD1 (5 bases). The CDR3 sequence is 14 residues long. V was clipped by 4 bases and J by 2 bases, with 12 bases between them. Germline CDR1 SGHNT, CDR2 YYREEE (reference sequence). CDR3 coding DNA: TGTGCCAGCAGCGGGAAGGGACTGAACTATGGCTACACCTTC. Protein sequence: CASSGKGLNYGYTF.

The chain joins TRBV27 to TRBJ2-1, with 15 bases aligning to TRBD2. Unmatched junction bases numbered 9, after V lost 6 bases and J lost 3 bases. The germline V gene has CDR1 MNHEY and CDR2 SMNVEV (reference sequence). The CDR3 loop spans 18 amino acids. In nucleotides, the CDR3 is TGTGCCAGCAGGCGAGGACTAGCGGGAGGGCCCGGCTACAATGAGCAGTTCTTC. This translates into CASRRGLAGGPGYNEQFF.

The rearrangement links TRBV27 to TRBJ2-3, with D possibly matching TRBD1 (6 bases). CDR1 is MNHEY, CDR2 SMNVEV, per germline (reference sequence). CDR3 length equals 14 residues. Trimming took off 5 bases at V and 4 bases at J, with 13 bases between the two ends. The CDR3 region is CASSRGQLADTQYF. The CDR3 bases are TGTGCCAGCAGTAGGGGACAACTCGCAGATACGCAGTATTTT.

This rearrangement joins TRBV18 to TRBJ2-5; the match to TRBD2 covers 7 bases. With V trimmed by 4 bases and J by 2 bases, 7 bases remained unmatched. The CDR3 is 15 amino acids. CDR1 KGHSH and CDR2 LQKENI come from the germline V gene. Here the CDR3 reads CASSRFTSEQETQYF. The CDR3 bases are TGTGCCAGCTCACGCTTCACTAGCGAACAAGAGACCCAGTACTTC. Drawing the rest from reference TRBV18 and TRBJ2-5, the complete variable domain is NAGVMQNPRHLVRRRGQEARLRCSPMKGHSHVYWYRQLPEEGLKFMVYLQKENIIDESGMPKERFSAEFPKEGPSILRIQQVVRGDSAAYFCASSRFTSEQETQYFGPGTRLLVL.

The chain's CDR3 is CASSRRAGTYEQYF. CDR3 nucleotide sequence: TGTGCCAGCAGTCGACGGGCGGGGACCTACGAGCAGTACTTC. The rearrangement links TRBV6-4 to TRBJ2-7; D may be TRBD2 (6 bases). Germline V CDR1 and CDR2: MRHNA, SNTAGT. CDR3 length: 14 amino acids. V lost 5 bases and J lost 2, with 13 bases in between.

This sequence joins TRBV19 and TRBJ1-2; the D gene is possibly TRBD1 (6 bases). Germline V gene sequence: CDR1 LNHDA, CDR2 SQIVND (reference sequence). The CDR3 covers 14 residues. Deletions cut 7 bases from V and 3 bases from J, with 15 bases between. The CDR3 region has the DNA TGTGCCAGTAACCTACAGGGAAGGGACTATGGCTACACCTTC. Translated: CASNLQGRDYGYTF.

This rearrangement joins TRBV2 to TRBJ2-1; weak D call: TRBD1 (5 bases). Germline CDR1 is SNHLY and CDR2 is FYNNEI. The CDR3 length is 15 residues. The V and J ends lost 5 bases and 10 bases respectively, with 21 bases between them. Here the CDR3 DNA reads TGTGCCAGCAGTACTTCCCTCACAAACCAGGGCGAGCAGTTCTTC. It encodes CASSTSLTNQGEQFF.

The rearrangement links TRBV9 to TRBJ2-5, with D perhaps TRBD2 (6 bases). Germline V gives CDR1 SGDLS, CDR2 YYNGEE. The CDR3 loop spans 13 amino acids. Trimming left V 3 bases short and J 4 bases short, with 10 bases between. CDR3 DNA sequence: TGTGCCAGCAGCGGGAGGGAGAGAGAGACCCAGTACTTC. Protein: CASSGRERETQYF.

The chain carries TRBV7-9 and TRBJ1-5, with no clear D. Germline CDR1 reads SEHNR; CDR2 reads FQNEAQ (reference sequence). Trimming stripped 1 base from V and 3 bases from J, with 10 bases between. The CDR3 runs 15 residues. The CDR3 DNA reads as TGTGCCAGCAGCTTAGACCAGCCCCCCAATCAGCCCCAGCATTTT. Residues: CASSLDQPPNQPQHF.

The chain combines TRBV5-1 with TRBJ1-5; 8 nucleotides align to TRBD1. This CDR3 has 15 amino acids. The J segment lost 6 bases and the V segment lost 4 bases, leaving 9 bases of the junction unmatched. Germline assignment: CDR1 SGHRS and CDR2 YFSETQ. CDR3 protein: CASSQGGQGGQPQHF. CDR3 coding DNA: TGCGCCAGCAGCCAAGGCGGACAGGGAGGTCAGCCCCAGCATTTT.

The CDR3 here is CASSLGEESYGYTF. The CDR3 DNA reads TGCGCCAGCAGCTTGGGGGAGGAGAGCTATGGCTACACCTTC. This chain joins TRBV5-1 and TRBJ1-2; D is uncertain. V lost 0 bases and J 4 bases, leaving 10 bases between the germline ends. The CDR3 has 14 amino acids. The germline CDR1 and CDR2 sequences are SGHRS and YFSETQ.